The next 20 T cell receptor beta chains were all read from a single sample in a study of patients and donors after allogeneic stem cell transplantation. One entry per CDR3 protein results from TCRdb running MiXCR on the RT-PCR reads. The repertoire holds 200,000 to 250,000 distinct CDR3 sequences, with about 14% as singletons. The sequencing input was blood, either unsorted or a sorted T cell fraction (not recorded which). These receptors all stem from a human donor who was either an allogeneic HSCT recipient or a stem cell or donor lymphocyte infusion donor (not recorded which). It is not recorded whose cells these are; they may come from a transplant donor.

This clonotype has more than one count but fewer than ten. The V call is TRBV4-2, the J call TRBJ2-3; 12 nucleotides line up with TRBD2. Losses at the gene ends were 0 bases for V and 1 base for J; bases not matched to a gene: 2. Germline values: CDR1 LGHNA, CDR2 YNFKEQ. The CDR3 covers 17 residues. CDR3 sequence (DNA): TGTGCCAGCAGCCAAGAGCTAGCGGGAGGGGGCACAGATACGCAGTATTTT. The encoded protein is CASSQELAGGGTDTQYF.

V gene TRBV20-1 combines with J gene TRBJ2-1, with 10 bases fitting TRBD2. This CDR3 has 14 residues. J gave up 5 bases and V 6 bases, and 7 bases lay outside the gene matches. The V gene's germline CDR1 is DFQATT and CDR2 SNEGSKA (reference sequence). The CDR3 DNA follows: TGCAGTGCGACCCCCCTAGCGGGAGACAATGAGCAGTTCTTC. Amino acid sequence: CSATPLAGDNEQFF.

V and J are TRBV2 and TRBJ2-1; D is possibly TRBD2 (5 bases). V lost 2 bases and J 10 bases, leaving 12 bases between the germline ends. Germline V lookup: CDR1 SNHLY, CDR2 FYNNEI. This CDR3 has 13 amino acids. The CDR3: CASSERGLVEQFF. CDR3 DNA sequence: TGTGCCAGCAGTGAAAGAGGACTCGTCGAGCAGTTCTTC.

The chain carries TRBV7-8 and TRBJ2-5, with D tentatively TRBD1 or TRBD2 (5 bases each). Germline CDR1 and CDR2: SGHVS and FQNEAQ. V gave up 5 bases and J gave up 2 bases, with 9 bases separating them. The CDR3 spans 13 residues. CDR3 bases: TGTGCCAGCAGCCCCGGGGCTCAAGAGACCCAGTACTTC. Translation gives CASSPGAQETQYF.

This clonotype was counted ten times or more. The V and J genes are TRBV4-2 and TRBJ2-2; 8 bases match TRBD2. This CDR3 spans 16 amino acids. Looked up from germline, CDR1 is LGHNA and CDR2 is YNFKEQ. V lost 4 bases and J lost 5; bases outside the gene matches: 9. The CDR3 spells CASSREGTRGTGELFF. CDR3 in DNA: TGTGCCAGCAGCCGGGAAGGGACTAGAGGTACCGGGGAGCTGTTTTTT.

This clonotype showed up just a few times. The chain links TRBV3-1 to TRBJ1-2, with a possible D match to TRBD1 (6 bases). CDR1 is LGHDT, CDR2 YNNKEL, per germline (reference sequence). The CDR3 runs 13 residues. The germline V and J ends were trimmed by 7 bases and 8 bases, with 17 bases remaining between them. The CDR3 is CASTSGGRKGYTF. The CDR3 DNA sequence: TGTGCCAGCACATCGGGGGGGCGGAAGGGCTACACCTTC.

A few counts support this clonotype. CDR3 region: CASSWGGDTEAFF. In DNA form, the CDR3 reads TGCGCCAGCAGCTGGGGGGGGGACACTGAAGCTTTCTTT. This rearrangement joins TRBV5-1 to TRBJ1-1; D perhaps matches TRBD1 (5 bases). CDR1 is SGHRS and CDR2 is YFSETQ in the germline V gene. Between the trimmed V and J ends, which lost 3 bases and 3 bases, there was a span of 9 bases. CDR3 length equals 13 residues.

V gene TRBV28 combines with J gene TRBJ2-1; 9 bases fit TRBD1. With 3 bases clipped from V and 4 bases from J, the junction kept 4 bases outside the gene matches. Germline CDR1 is MDHEN and CDR2 is SYDVKM. The CDR3 spans 15 residues. The CDR3 bases are TGTGCCAGCAGTTTTGGGACAGGGTTGTACAATGAGCAGTTCTTC. Amino acids: CASSFGTGLYNEQFF.

This clonotype was counted between two and nine times. This chain links TRBV12-3 or TRBV12-4 with TRBJ2-3; D is unresolved. The CDR3 is made up of 16 amino acids. Trimming shortened V by 5 bases and J by 2 bases, and 17 bases separated the two germline ends. This CDR3 is CASSPKDGIYTDTQYF. CDR3 DNA: TGTGCCAGCAGTCCAAAGGACGGAATATACACAGATACGCAGTATTTT.

The chain carries TRBV12-3 or TRBV12-4 and TRBJ1-4; D call uncertain. V lost 5 bases to trimming and J lost 8 bases, with 15 bases between them. The CDR3 has 14 residues. CDR3 residues: CASSPDGPSEKLFF. CDR3 coding DNA: TGTGCCAGCAGTCCGGACGGACCGTCGGAAAAACTGTTTTTT.

This sequence joins TRBV19 and TRBJ2-7, with D tentatively TRBD1 (5 bases). Germline V lookup: CDR1 LNHDA, CDR2 SQIVND (reference sequence). V lost 5 bases and J 5 bases, leaving 16 bases between the germline ends. The CDR3 sequence is 14 residues long. CDR3 bases: TGTGCCAGTAGTCGACAGCCGACCCTCCACGAGCAGTACTTC. Protein: CASSRQPTLHEQYF.

The CDR3 DNA reads as TGTGCCAGCAGCCCAAAGGGGGTTGAGACCCAGTACTTC. Translation: CASSPKGVETQYF. The chain joins TRBV7-7 to TRBJ2-5, with D perhaps TRBD1 (6 bases). Germline V lookup: CDR1 SSHAT, CDR2 FNYEAQ (reference sequence). This CDR3 is built from 13 residues. Trimming removed 5 bases at V and 5 bases at J, with 12 bases between.

This clonotype has at least ten counts. The chain carries TRBV5-1 and TRBJ1-6; 10 nucleotides agree with TRBD1. V was clipped by 4 bases and J by 8 bases; unmatched bases: 6. The CDR3 has 15 residues. Germline-derived CDR1 and CDR2 are SGHRS and YFSETQ. The CDR3 spells CASSTTGGEDSPLHF. CDR3 bases: TGCGCCAGCAGCACGACAGGGGGCGAGGATTCACCCCTCCACTTT.

This clonotype was recorded a few times. The V gene is TRBV14, the J gene TRBJ2-2; TRBD2 matches at 7 bases. CDR3 size: 18 residues. V gave up 4 bases and J gave up 5 bases; unmatched junction bases: 16. Germline values: CDR1 SGHDN, CDR2 FVKESK. The CDR3 here is CASSRHLSGPGGTGELFF. In DNA, the CDR3 is TGTGCCAGCAGCCGTCATCTAAGTGGACCCGGGGGGACCGGGGAGCTGTTTTTT.

This clonotype showed up just a few times. The CDR3, as DNA: TGCAGCGCGAGTGGGAACTACGAGCAGTACTTC. Translation: CSASGNYEQYF. V and J are TRBV29-1 and TRBJ2-7; D remains unclear. The CDR3 spans 11 residues. The ends were cut back, 7 bases at V and 3 bases at J, with 10 bases in the middle. CDR1 SQVTM and CDR2 ANQGSEA come from the germline V gene.

Many counts were recorded for this clonotype. The rearrangement links TRBV4-3 to TRBJ2-7; 10 bases map to TRBD2. Trimming at V came to 0 bases and at J to 6 bases, leaving 5 bases not matched to a gene. The CDR3 covers 15 residues. CDR1 LGHNA and CDR2 YSLEER come from the germline V gene. This CDR3 is CASSQEAGGPGEQYF. CDR3 DNA sequence: TGCGCCAGCAGCCAAGAAGCGGGGGGGCCGGGCGAGCAGTACTTC.

The V gene is TRBV20-1, the J gene TRBJ2-5; 10 nucleotides match TRBD2. Per the germline V gene, CDR1 is DFQATT and CDR2 is SNEGSKA (reference sequence). J was trimmed by 3 bases and V by 5 bases; bases with no gene match: 6. The CDR3 has 14 amino acids. CDR3 loop: CSAAPGLAEETQYF. In DNA, the CDR3 is TGCAGTGCTGCACCCGGACTAGCGGAAGAGACCCAGTACTTC.

V is TRBV24-1 and J is TRBJ2-1; 13 positions match TRBD2. This CDR3 contains 17 residues. The V segment lost 1 base and the J segment 9 bases; nucleotides outside the gene matches: 8. Germline V gives CDR1 KGHDR, CDR2 SFDVKD. This CDR3 is CATSDLPGLAGVGEQFF. In nucleotides, the CDR3 is TGTGCCACCAGTGATTTACCCGGACTAGCGGGAGTAGGTGAGCAGTTCTTC.

This clonotype was detected only a few times. The rearrangement joins TRBV20-1 to TRBJ2-7, with TRBD1 matching 9 bases. The CDR3 extends over 13 amino acids. Germline V gives CDR1 DFQATT, CDR2 SNEGSKA (reference sequence). V was pared by 5 bases and J by 6 bases, with 8 bases of the junction left unmatched. This chain's CDR3 is CSAPRQGGGEQYF. Here the CDR3 DNA reads TGCAGTGCTCCGAGACAGGGGGGAGGCGAGCAGTACTTC.

The chain is built from TRBV18 and TRBJ2-1; 12 bases fit TRBD2. This CDR3 contains 18 residues. Per germline, CDR1 KGHSH and CDR2 LQKENI. J lost 9 bases, V lost 2 bases, and 14 bases had no gene match. CDR3 amino acids: CASSPVKRLAGVWGEQFF. CDR3 bases: TGTGCCAGCTCACCAGTTAAAAGACTAGCGGGAGTTTGGGGTGAGCAGTTCTTC.